A selection of T cell receptor beta chains follows, all from one sample in a study of spatial heterogeneity in lung cancer. TCRdb reprocessed the 5' RACE reads via MiXCR and lists one record per CDR3 protein. The sample records 110,000 or so distinct CDR3 sequences, about a tenth being singletons. This material consisted of PBMCs, taken at follow-up. These receptors came from a female donor with early-stage non-small cell lung cancer. Each CDR3 is given with its conserved first and last residue. Clone size is shown for a subset of rows, as once, few, many or a class of expanded clone.

v_call	clone_size	cdr3_length	j_call	cdr3_aa
TRBV29-1	NA	16	TRBJ1-2	CSVVSAGLPLGYGYTF
TRBV6-2/TRBV6-3	NA	15	TRBJ1-6	CASSYPENYNSPLHF
TRBV3-1	many	15	TRBJ2-1	CASSSGLAGLNEQFF
TRBV28	few	13	TRBJ2-3	CAGGDSRTDTQYF
TRBV13	many	16	TRBJ2-1	CASSPSGTSGRNEQFF
TRBV28	many	16	TRBJ2-7	CASSWDRGRSSYEQYF
TRBV7-9	NA	15	TRBJ2-7	CASSSHRDRGLEQYF
TRBV20-1	NA	16	TRBJ2-1	CSAPRSVPGSYNEQFF
TRBV6-6	few	13	TRBJ1-2	CAALRGTNYGYTF
TRBV7-8	few	19	TRBJ2-1	CASRLRAGQGPSSYNEQFF
TRBV12-3/TRBV12-4	medium-sized	16	TRBJ1-1	CASSIRRYRQGTEAFF
TRBV6-5	few	15	TRBJ2-3	CASSADRVRTDTQYF
TRBV30	few	12	TRBJ2-1	CAWSGTINEQFF
TRBV7-6	NA	14	TRBJ1-3	CASSLDLSGNTIYF
TRBV28	many	13	TRBJ1-5	CASSRDGNQPQHF
TRBV7-9	many	12	TRBJ1-2	CASSLGGDGYTF
TRBV6-2/TRBV6-3	few	15	TRBJ2-3	CASSYQAGVLDTQYF
TRBV18	NA	12	TRBJ2-3	CAGSPSTDTQYF
TRBV6-5	few	15	TRBJ2-7	CASSYSGSGGYEQYF
TRBV10-2	few	17	TRBJ2-5	CASKEGLAGGQEETQYF
TRBV18	many	14	TRBJ1-2	CASSPSRDVGGYTF
TRBV12-3/TRBV12-4	few	15	TRBJ2-4	CASSSPGQGEAIQYF
TRBV7-9	many	14	TRBJ2-7	CASSFSGLDYEQYF
TRBV2	NA	14	TRBJ2-7	CASTGLAGAAGQYF